One sample yielded the 21 T cell receptor beta chains listed below, sequenced in a study of blood T cell repertoires in COVID-19. Some clones are missing from TCRdb's copy, which holds only in-frame ones; the method was immunoSEQ multiplex PCR. The sample holds fewer than 200,000 clones, approximately 86% seen once. The sample taken for sequencing was peripheral blood. The receptor set was obtained from a woman aged 80 or over with COVID-19, enrolled during active disease.

The chain recombines TRBV9 with TRBJ2-2; D may be TRBD1 (6 bases). The germline V gene encodes CDR1 SGDLS and CDR2 YYNGEE. Trimming stripped 3 bases from V and 4 bases from J, with 16 bases between. The CDR3 runs to 16 residues. CDR3 bases: TGTGCCAGCAGCGGTGTCGGCACAGGGCGCACCGGGGAGCTGTTTTTT. It encodes CASSGVGTGRTGELFF. The full variable domain, its missing parts supplied by reference TRBV9 and TRBJ2-2, is DSGVTQTPKHLITATGQRVTLRCSPRSGDLSVYWYQQSLDQGLQFLIQYYNGEERAKGNILERFSAQQFPDLHSELNLSSLELGDSALYFCASSGVGTGRTGELFFGEGSRLTVL.

The V and J genes are TRBV10-2 and TRBJ1-1; D is perhaps TRBD1 (6 bases). The CDR3 spans 14 residues. CDR1 is WSHSY and CDR2 is SAAADI in the germline V gene. Trimming took 5 bases from V and 1 from J, leaving 11 bases between them. In DNA form, the CDR3 reads TGCGCCAGCAGTACAGGGCGGACGAACACTGAAGCTTTCTTT. It codes for CASSTGRTNTEAFF.

CDR3 sequence: CSASIVGGRDYGYTF. CDR3 nucleotides: TGCAGTGCTAGTATAGTTGGAGGGCGTGACTATGGCTACACCTTC. This chain uses TRBV20-1 with TRBJ1-2; no reliable D call. Per the germline V gene, CDR1 is DFQATT and CDR2 is SNEGSKA (reference sequence). Trimming left V 3 bases short and J 3 bases short, with 17 bases between. The CDR3 covers 15 residues.

The chain employs TRBV19 and TRBJ1-4, with TRBD1 identical over 7 bases. Per the germline V gene, CDR1 is LNHDA and CDR2 is SQIVND (reference sequence). The CDR3 extends over 14 amino acids. Trimming at V came to 6 bases and at J to 5 bases, leaving 6 bases not matched to a gene. The CDR3 reads CASSPGTVNEKLFF. DNA of the CDR3: TGTGCCAGTAGCCCCGGGACAGTCAATGAAAAACTGTTTTTT.

The chain joins TRBV4-3 to TRBJ2-3; 7 bases fit TRBD2. The germline CDR1 and CDR2 sequences are LGHNA and YSLEER. V lost 0 bases and J lost 0; bases outside the gene matches: 6. This CDR3 has 17 residues. The CDR3 nucleotides read TGCGCCAGCAGCCAAGAATGGAGCGGGGCTAGCACAGATACGCAGTATTTT. Encoded protein: CASSQEWSGASTDTQYF.

CDR3 protein: CATSDTGTVGEKLFF. The CDR3 bases are TGTGCCACCAGCGACACCGGGACAGTAGGAGAAAAACTGTTTTTT. The chain couples TRBV24-1 to TRBJ1-4; 7 nucleotides align to TRBD1. Germline lookup yields CDR1 KGHDR and CDR2 SFDVKD. This CDR3 has 15 residues. With V trimmed by 7 bases and J by 8 bases, 12 bases remained unmatched.

This clone was seen only once. The rearrangement links TRBV11-2 to TRBJ2-2; D is perhaps TRBD1 (6 bases). Trimming shortened V by 6 bases and J by 0 bases, and 11 bases separated the two germline ends. The CDR3 sequence is 15 residues long. The V gene's germline CDR1 is SGHAT and CDR2 FQNNGV. Here the CDR3 reads CASRPGTTNTGELFF. The CDR3 coding sequence is TGTGCCAGCAGACCTGGGACAACGAACACCGGGGAGCTGTTTTTT.

V usage is TRBV2 and J usage is TRBJ2-1; 10 bases align to TRBD2. Trimming at V came to 6 bases and at J to 6 bases, leaving 8 bases not matched to a gene. This CDR3 has 15 amino acids. CDR1 and CDR2 from the germline V gene are SNHLY and FYNNEI. The CDR3 DNA is TGTGCCAGCAGGCCTTGGGCTAGCGGGAGCAATGAGCAGTTCTTC. This encodes CASRPWASGSNEQFF.

This clone occurred a few times. The V and J genes are TRBV12-3 or TRBV12-4 and TRBJ1-1; 7 nucleotides match TRBD1. This CDR3 contains 13 residues. Trimming at V came to 6 bases and at J to 4 bases, leaving 5 bases not matched to a gene. CDR3 region: CASSHRGSTEAFF. The CDR3, as DNA: TGTGCCAGCAGCCACAGGGGCAGCACTGAAGCTTTCTTT.

The V gene is TRBV27, the J gene TRBJ2-1, with D possibly matching TRBD2 (5 bases). The CDR3 contains 15 residues. Trimming pared 2 bases from V and 6 bases from J, leaving 14 bases between. CDR1 and CDR2 (germline): MNHEY, SMNVEV (reference sequence). The CDR3: CASSLIPRGANEQFF. The CDR3, as DNA: TGTGCCAGCAGTTTAATTCCCCGGGGTGCCAATGAGCAGTTCTTC.

To note about this clone: The identical CDR3 is also encoded by other nucleotide sequences in the sample. J is TRBJ2-7 and V is TRBV28; D uncertain. Germline-derived CDR1 and CDR2 are MDHEN and SYDVKM. Trimming took off 2 bases at V and 4 bases at J, with 9 bases between the two ends. The CDR3 spans 13 residues. In nucleotides, the CDR3 is TGTGCCAGCAGTTTACCAGGTTTGTACGAGCAGTACTTC. Translation gives CASSLPGLYEQYF.

The chain has TRBV19 and TRBJ2-3, with 11 positions matching TRBD2. The CDR3 has 15 residues. J lost 4 bases, V lost 6 bases, and 6 bases had no gene match. Germline V gene lookup returns CDR1 LNHDA and CDR2 SQIVND (reference sequence). CDR3 nucleotide sequence: TGTGCCAGTAGGATCACTAGCGGGAGTGCAGATACGCAGTATTTT. This gives the protein CASRITSGSADTQYF.

This chain links TRBV7-9 with TRBJ1-2; TRBD1 might be the D (5 bases). The V and J ends lost 1 base and 4 bases respectively, with 10 bases between them. CDR3 length: 14 residues. The germline gives CDR1 SEHNR, CDR2 FQNEAQ (reference sequence). CDR3 bases: TGTGCCAGCAGCTTAGTATCGCAGGGCTATGGCTACACCTTC. Protein sequence: CASSLVSQGYGYTF.

The CDR3 region is CASSGGVGEQYF. The DNA of the CDR3 is TGTGCCAGCAGCGGAGGAGTTGGAGAGCAGTACTTC. This chain uses TRBV7-2 with TRBJ2-7; perhaps TRBD2 as D (5 bases). V lost 5 bases and J 7 bases, leaving 12 bases between the germline ends. CDR1 and CDR2 (germline): SGHTA, FQGNSA. There are 12 residues in the CDR3.

V usage is TRBV7-9 and J usage is TRBJ2-7; 8 positions agree with TRBD2. The CDR3 is 16 amino acids. CDR1 is SEHNR and CDR2 is FQNEAQ in the germline V gene (reference sequence). V lost 5 bases and J lost 2; bases outside the gene matches: 11. CDR3: CASSPLTGTSPYEQYF. As DNA, the CDR3 is TGTGCCAGCAGCCCCTTAACCGGGACTAGTCCCTACGAGCAGTACTTC.

This chain joins TRBV6-2 or TRBV6-3 and TRBJ2-7; TRBD2 aligns across 9 bases. The CDR3 sequence is 14 residues long. Germline CDR1 reads MNHEY; CDR2 reads SVGEGT. After removal of 5 bases from V and 6 bases from J, the junction contained 8 bases not matched to a gene. CDR3 protein: CASSHSGGPGEQYF. The CDR3 nucleotides read TGTGCCAGCAGTCATAGCGGGGGTCCCGGCGAGCAGTACTTC.

The CDR3 here is CASSVGAGRTQETQYF. CDR3 bases: TGTGCCAGCAGCGTAGGGGCAGGTCGAACCCAAGAGACCCAGTACTTC. The chain links TRBV9 to TRBJ2-5; D not certain. Trimming stripped 0 bases from V and 1 base from J, with 13 bases between. The CDR3 length is 16 residues. In germline, CDR1 is SGDLS, CDR2 YYNGEE.

This clone was detected only a few times. This chain connects TRBV4-2 to TRBJ2-1, with unresolved D. This CDR3 comprises 14 residues. Germline lookup yields CDR1 LGHNA and CDR2 YNFKEQ. The V gene lost 4 bases and the J gene lost 6 bases, with 13 bases spanning the gap. The CDR3 region has the DNA TGTGCCAGCAGCCCCGAAATAATTAGCAATGAGCAGTTCTTC. Residues: CASSPEIISNEQFF.

The chain carries TRBV28 and TRBJ2-1; 8 bases line up with TRBD2. CDR3 length: 16 amino acids. Per germline, CDR1 MDHEN and CDR2 SYDVKM. V was pared by 6 bases and J by 3 bases, with 10 bases of the junction left unmatched. The CDR3 nucleotides are TGTGCCAGCAGCGGGATACTCCTAGCGGGCTACAATGAGCAGTTCTTC. As protein: CASSGILLAGYNEQFF.

This clone occurred once. This chain links TRBV27 with TRBJ2-1, with D possibly matching TRBD2 (5 bases). The germline V gene has CDR1 MNHEY and CDR2 SMNVEV (reference sequence). CDR3 size: 13 residues. V lost 7 bases, J lost 10 bases, and 17 bases lay in between. CDR3 DNA sequence: TGTGCCAGCAATCCTAGAGGACTTGGCGAGCAGTTCTTC. Translating it yields CASNPRGLGEQFF.

This clone was seen a single time. This chain connects TRBV29-1 to TRBJ1-2; D is ambiguous. CDR1 is SQVTM and CDR2 is ANQGSEA in the germline V gene. The CDR3 length is 13 residues. V was clipped by 7 bases and J by 0 bases, with 12 bases between them. CDR3 loop: CSAAVLANYGYTF. The CDR3 bases are TGCAGCGCCGCGGTGTTAGCTAACTATGGCTACACCTTC.